The clone carrying this T cell receptor (beta chain) was detected a few times. Its antigen remains unknown. The data were obtained in a study of T-cell memory formation after mild COVID-19. Study-wide results and limits: Later expanders leaned CD4+, whereas clones that contracted between day 15 and 85 were balanced CD4/CD8. Day 37-peaking second-wave clones had unconfirmed SARS-CoV-2 specificity. Some responding clones appeared in pre-infection memory, suggesting cross-reactive memory joined.

From the 5' RACE reads, TCRdb called clonotypes with MiXCR, one entry per CDR3 protein. The sample records approximately 170,000 distinct CDR3 sequences, about an eighth being singletons. V was clipped by 5 bases and J by 11 bases, with 25 bases between them. There are 16 residues in the CDR3. Germline CDR1 is LNHNV and CDR2 is YYDKDF (reference sequence). The TCR originated in a man aged 18 to 30 who had mild COVID-19 (a few samples of this study predate the infection). Cell type and time point are not known. The chain couples TRBV15 to TRBJ1-5; tentatively, D is TRBD1 (6 bases). What was sequenced was PBMCs or a T cell subset sorted from them (not recorded which). The CDR3 sequence: CATSRFDRLGRSAQHF. The DNA of the CDR3 is TGTGCCACCAGCCGATTCGACAGGCTGGGCCGATCAGCCCAGCATTTT.